This T cell receptor beta chain was recorded in a study of T cells in Graves' hyperthyroidism and ophthalmopathy. Per germline, CDR1 MGHRA and CDR2 YSYEKL. V was clipped by 1 base and J by 2 bases; unmatched bases: 7. This CDR3 region has 16 residues. Study-level points and caveats: A median 6.5 months before onset, the model predicted ophthalmopathy.

Worth noting for this clonotype: The antigen is undetermined.

The investigators amplified TCR beta CDR3 regions from RNA transcripts. When the TCR CDR3 underwent first-round RT-PCR, the HTBI primer set was used. A single record per CDR3 protein comes from TCRdb applying MiXCR to the multiplex PCR reads. The data show roughly 280,000 distinct CDR3 sequences, approximately 17% seen once. J is TRBJ1-2 and V is TRBV4-1; 7 positions agree with TRBD1. The TCR sequence derives from a woman in her fifties or sixties with Graves' ophthalmopathy. The sequenced sample was blood. CDR3 region: CASSQGPRQGNYGYTF. CDR3 coding DNA: TGCGCCAGCAGCCAAGGACCGCGACAGGGCAACTATGGCTACACCTTC.